The subject of this entry is one T cell receptor (beta chain). Antigen unknown. Template for every sorted-subset replicate PCR totaled about 200 ng DNA, roughly 30,000 T cell genomes. In the original processing: Filtering of immunoSEQ junctional sequences could not match full-length read filtering. TCRdb's copy holds only in-frame clones and misses some; the assay was immunoSEQ multiplex PCR. V and J calls and clone size are copied from that table; D and trimming were computed from the DNA. The table shows about 2.4 million clones, with 93% occurring only once. This record comes from a study of shared clonotypes between healthy human individuals. Study-wide results and limits: Limitation of the genetic and exposure-history diversity represented came from the few donors.

The CDR3 is 13 residues long. V was trimmed by 4 bases and J by 6 bases, leaving 13 bases between them. The germline gives CDR1 MGHRA, CDR2 YSYEKL. This sequence originates from a man aged 18 to 29 in good health. Some clones in this sample may be carry-over from other donors' samples. The chain is built from TRBV4-1 and TRBJ2-7; D gene unclear. The sequenced sample was naive CD4+ T cells from PBMCs. Subset noted: CD45RA+ positively selected. In DNA, the CDR3 is TGCGCCAGCAGCCGCCTTCAGTCTCCCGAGCAGTACTTC. It specifies CASSRLQSPEQYF.